The 30 T cell receptor beta chains below all came from one sample that was sequenced in a study of cytomegalovirus exposure and HLA in healthy donors. In the PCR, 60 Vbeta and 13 Jbeta primers were used. TCRdb's copy holds only in-frame clones and misses some; the assay was immunoSEQ multiplex PCR. The sample includes some 140,000 clones, 76% of them seen just once. Sequencing was carried out using PBMCs. Receptors originate from a man aged 35 to 55 in good health and CMV-seronegative.

The gene calls are TRBV6-5 and TRBJ1-2, with D perhaps TRBD1 (5 bases). This CDR3 spans 14 amino acids. Per the germline V gene, CDR1 is MNHEY and CDR2 is SVGAGI. The V and J ends lost 6 bases and 8 bases respectively, with 19 bases between them. The chain's CDR3 is CASREQENAGGYTF. Here the CDR3 DNA reads TGTGCCAGCAGGGAACAGGAGAATGCGGGAGGCTACACCTTC.

The chain couples TRBV27 to TRBJ1-3; D gene unclear. In germline, CDR1 is MNHEY, CDR2 SMNVEV (reference sequence). CDR3 length equals 12 residues. The V end was cut by 6 bases, the J end by 4 bases, with 7 bases between. Here the CDR3 reads CASSPGGNTIYF. The CDR3 nucleotides read TGTGCCAGCAGCCCCGGGGGAAACACCATATATTTT.

This clone was seen a few times. V and J are TRBV7-9 and TRBJ1-1, with D maybe TRBD1 (5 bases). The CDR3 loop spans 12 amino acids. Germline V gene data show CDR1 as SEHNR and CDR2 as FQNEAQ (reference sequence). The germline V and J ends were trimmed by 6 bases and 12 bases, with 17 bases remaining between them. CDR3 region: CASSPNLGASFF. The CDR3 DNA sequence: TGTGCCAGCAGTCCCAATTTAGGGGCGTCTTTCTTT.

The V and J genes are TRBV7-2 and TRBJ2-7; 11 nucleotides agree with TRBD2. Unmatched junction bases numbered 8, after V lost 3 bases and J lost 4 bases. Germline V lookup: CDR1 SGHTA, CDR2 FQGNSA. This CDR3 has 16 residues. CDR3 bases: TGTGCCAGCAGCTTGATAGCGGGGGGGAGTGGGTACGAGCAGTACTTC. Translation gives CASSLIAGGSGYEQYF.

V usage is TRBV7-8 and J usage is TRBJ1-5; 9 nucleotides agree with TRBD1. This CDR3 comprises 14 residues. The trim removed 1 base at V and 5 bases at J, leaving 0 bases unmatched. Germline CDR1 reads SGHVS; CDR2 reads FQNEAQ. The CDR3 DNA reads TGTGCCAGCAGCTTAGACAGGGGGCATCAGCCCCAGCATTTT. Translating it yields CASSLDRGHQPQHF.

As for this clone: A read error may account for a junction end that differs from germline. The rearrangement links TRBV18 to TRBJ2-2; no firm D call. Per the germline V gene, CDR1 is KGHSH and CDR2 is LQKENI. This CDR3 contains 12 residues. The CDR3, as DNA: TGTGCCACCTCAGTGAGGACCGGGGAGCTGTTTTTT. It specifies CATSVRTGELFF.

Only a few counts were recorded for this clone. The genes are TRBV5-4 and TRBJ1-2, with 11 bases aligning to TRBD1. CDR3 length: 15 amino acids. Germline CDR1 is SGHNT and CDR2 is YYREEE (reference sequence). Trimming at V came to 0 bases and at J to 8 bases, leaving 6 bases not matched to a gene. CDR3: CASSLGTGGAGGYTF. The CDR3 DNA sequence: TGTGCCAGCAGCTTGGGGACAGGGGGCGCGGGGGGCTACACCTTC. The full variable domain, its missing parts supplied by reference TRBV5-4 and TRBJ1-2, is ETGVTQSPTHLIKTRGQQVTLRCSSQSGHNTVSWYQQALGQGPQFIFQYYREEENGRGNFPPRFSGLQFPNYSSELNVNALELDDSALYLCASSLGTGGAGGYTFGSGTRLTVV.

The sample holds a few counts of this clone. This chain links TRBV2 with TRBJ1-2, with TRBD1 matching 9 bases. The CDR3 has 15 residues. Germline lookup yields CDR1 SNHLY and CDR2 FYNNEI. Germline trimming cut 5 bases from V and 4 bases from J; bases unmatched to any gene: 8. The CDR3 region is CASSRQGDRSYGYTF. CDR3 nucleotides: TGTGCCAGCAGTCGACAGGGGGATCGTAGCTATGGCTACACCTTC.

The chain links TRBV7-6 to TRBJ2-7; D ambiguous. This CDR3 contains 14 residues. The ends were cut back, 2 bases at V and 0 bases at J, with 8 bases in the middle. Germline CDR1 is SGHVS and CDR2 is FNYEAQ. CDR3 nucleotide sequence: TGTGCCAGCAGCTTAACCGGGTTCTCCTACGAGCAGTACTTC. Translating gives CASSLTGFSYEQYF.

V and J are TRBV5-1 and TRBJ2-5; weak D call: TRBD1 (5 bases). The germline V gene encodes CDR1 SGHRS and CDR2 YFSETQ. This CDR3 contains 12 residues. Trimming cost V 5 bases and J 5 bases, with 10 bases left between them. CDR3 DNA sequence: TGCGCCAGCAGAACAGGAAGCGAGACCCAGTACTTC. Protein sequence: CASRTGSETQYF.

This clone was counted a single time. J is TRBJ2-1 and V is TRBV10-2, with D possibly matching TRBD2 (6 bases). V was shortened by 7 bases and J by 6 bases, with 19 bases between the two germline ends. This CDR3 has 15 residues. The germline gives CDR1 WSHSY, CDR2 SAAADI. DNA of the CDR3: TGCGCCAGCAAGAGGGGTAGCGGCTTGCGCAATGAGCAGTTCTTC. It translates to CASKRGSGLRNEQFF.

There are a few counts of this clone. The gene calls are TRBV30 and TRBJ1-2; unclear D gene. The germline V gene encodes CDR1 GTSNPN and CDR2 SVGIG (reference sequence). CDR3 size: 12 residues. Trimming cost V 6 bases and J 4 bases, with 12 bases left between them. The CDR3, as DNA: TGTGCCTGTAAAGGAGGAGGCTATGGCTACACCTTC. Translation gives CACKGGGYGYTF.

The V call is TRBV19, the J call TRBJ1-5; 8 nucleotides align to TRBD1. CDR3 length: 13 residues. The V gene end was trimmed by 4 bases and the J gene end by 6 bases; junction bases not matched to a gene: 2. Germline lookup yields CDR1 LNHDA and CDR2 SQIVND (reference sequence). CDR3 DNA sequence: TGTGCCAGTAGTACAGGGGGCGGTCAGCCCCAGCATTTT. Translation: CASSTGGGQPQHF.

The sample holds one count of this clone. This rearrangement joins TRBV25-1 to TRBJ1-4; TRBD1 matches 8 bases. V shed 1 base and J 7 bases; nucleotides not matched to a gene: 8. CDR3 size: 16 residues. CDR1 and CDR2 (germline): MGHDK, SYGVNS. CDR3 bases: TGTGCCAGCAGTGAATCACGACAGGGGATTCGTGAAAAACTGTTTTTT. Translating gives CASSESRQGIREKLFF.

The V and J genes are TRBV5-4 and TRBJ2-5; D is perhaps TRBD1 (5 bases). Trimming took off 1 base at V and 1 base at J, with 14 bases between the two ends. CDR1 SGHNT and CDR2 YYREEE come from the germline V gene (reference sequence). The CDR3 totals 16 residues. The CDR3 bases are TGTGCCAGCAGCTTGATGGGGCTAAGGAGCCAAGAGACCCAGTACTTC. Translation: CASSLMGLRSQETQYF.

The rearrangement links TRBV7-2 to TRBJ2-7; 9 positions agree with TRBD2. This CDR3 contains 15 residues. The germline V gene encodes CDR1 SGHTA and CDR2 FQGNSA. The V and J ends lost 0 bases and 4 bases, in that order; junction bases with no gene match: 4. For the CDR3, the DNA is TGTGCCAGCAGCTTAGCCCTAGCGGGGTCTTACGAGCAGTACTTC. Its protein is CASSLALAGSYEQYF. Based on the CDR3 plus reference TRBV7-2 and TRBJ2-7, the full variable domain is GAGVSQSPSNKVTEKGKDVELRCDPISGHTALYWYRQSLGQGLEFLIYFQGNSAPDKSGLPSDRFSAERTGGSVSTLTIQRTQQEDSAVYLCASSLALAGSYEQYFGPGTRLTVT.

The CDR3 nucleotides read TGTGCCAGCAGCCAAGGCCCGTCACAGGGTGACGAGCAGTACTTC. It is translated as CASSQGPSQGDEQYF. The chain links TRBV21-1 to TRBJ2-7; TRBD1, the table's D call, lacks a check against the DNA. TRBV21-1 constitutes a pseudogene. The CDR3 is made up of 15 amino acids.

This rearrangement joins TRBV27 to TRBJ2-1; 9 bases match TRBD2. The CDR3 extends over 15 amino acids. The germline gives CDR1 MNHEY, CDR2 SMNVEV (reference sequence). J gave up 5 bases and V 2 bases, and 4 bases lay outside the gene matches. This chain's CDR3 is CASSLISGGDNEQFF. Here the CDR3 DNA reads TGTGCCAGCAGTTTAATTAGCGGGGGTGACAATGAGCAGTTCTTC.

The V and J genes are TRBV5-1 and TRBJ2-5; TRBD2 aligns across 8 bases. This CDR3 has 15 residues. With V trimmed by 4 bases and J by 1 base, 6 bases remained unmatched. The V gene's germline CDR1 is SGHRS and CDR2 YFSETQ. Here the CDR3 DNA reads TGCGCCAGCAGCACCGAAACTAGCGGCCAAGAGACCCAGTACTTC. Protein product: CASSTETSGQETQYF.

The chain couples TRBV5-1 to TRBJ2-5; 7 nucleotides align to TRBD2. Germline V gene sequence: CDR1 SGHRS, CDR2 YFSETQ. This CDR3 has 15 amino acids. J gave up 3 bases and V 5 bases, and 10 bases lay outside the gene matches. The CDR3 loop is CASRRGEWSKETQYF. The CDR3 nucleotides read TGCGCCAGCAGACGGGGGGAGTGGTCCAAAGAGACCCAGTACTTC.

This chain links TRBV6-5 with TRBJ2-1; the D gene is possibly TRBD2 (7 bases). The CDR3 spans 16 residues. V was cut by 2 bases and J by 4 bases, with 15 bases left in between. Germline V gene data show CDR1 as MNHEY and CDR2 as SVGAGI. In DNA form, the CDR3 reads TGTGCCAGCAGTTACAATCTAGGGGGGGGTTACAATGAGCAGTTCTTC. Protein sequence: CASSYNLGGGYNEQFF.

The J gene is TRBJ2-3, the V gene TRBV28, with 8 bases aligning to TRBD1. CDR3 length equals 15 residues. The V and J ends lost 5 bases and 5 bases, in that order; junction bases with no gene match: 9. Germline V gene sequence: CDR1 MDHEN, CDR2 SYDVKM. In DNA form, the CDR3 reads TGTGCCAGCAGTCGGACAGGGTTGAGGATAGATACGCAGTATTTT. As protein: CASSRTGLRIDTQYF.

The V and J genes are TRBV7-8 and TRBJ1-1, with D uncertain. CDR3 size: 12 residues. Germline V CDR1 and CDR2: SGHVS, FQNEAQ. V lost 4 bases, J lost 7 bases, and 10 bases lay in between. In DNA form, the CDR3 reads TGTGCCAGCAGCTCAGACTCAGTTGAAGCTTTCTTT. It specifies CASSSDSVEAFF.

The V and J genes are TRBV30 and TRBJ1-3; D unresolved. The ends were cut back, 0 bases at V and 4 bases at J, with 13 bases in the middle. Germline V gene data show CDR1 as GTSNPN and CDR2 as SVGIG (reference sequence). The CDR3 extends over 15 amino acids. CDR3 amino acids: CAWSVTGYRGNTIYF. The CDR3 nucleotides are TGTGCCTGGAGTGTAACGGGGTATCGGGGAAACACCATATATTTT.

This chain links TRBV15 with TRBJ2-1; TRBD2 is a possible D gene (5 bases). The V gene's germline CDR1 is LNHNV and CDR2 YYDKDF (reference sequence). The CDR3 is 16 residues long. The ends were cut back, 4 bases at V and 0 bases at J, with 13 bases in the middle. The CDR3, as DNA: TGTGCCACCAGCATACTCGCGGGTAGCTCCTACAATGAGCAGTTCTTC. Translated: CATSILAGSSYNEQFF.

A few counts support this clone. The gene calls are TRBV6-1 and TRBJ2-7; 10 bases map to TRBD1. Unmatched junction bases numbered 8, after V lost 11 bases and J lost 4 bases. The V gene's germline CDR1 is MNHNS and CDR2 SASEGT. This CDR3 has 13 amino acids. The CDR3 coding sequence is TGTGCCGGCACCGGGACAGGGGCGTACGAGCAGTACTTC. Translating it yields CAGTGTGAYEQYF.

The rearrangement uses TRBV9 and TRBJ2-3, with 14 nucleotides matching TRBD2. The trim removed 4 bases at V and 3 bases at J, leaving 7 bases unmatched. The CDR3 covers 17 residues. Germline assignment: CDR1 SGDLS and CDR2 YYNGEE. The CDR3 loop is CASSPVGTSGGTDTQYF. In nucleotides, the CDR3 is TGTGCCAGCAGCCCCGTGGGGACTAGCGGGGGAACAGATACGCAGTATTTT.

The rearrangement joins TRBV5-6 to TRBJ1-1; no reliable D call. Trimming shortened V by 0 bases and J by 5 bases, and 8 bases separated the two germline ends. Germline-derived CDR1 and CDR2 are SGHDT and YYEEEE. The length of the CDR3 is 13 residues. CDR3 sequence reads: CASSLVSETEAFF. The CDR3 region has the DNA TGTGCCAGCAGCTTGGTGAGTGAGACTGAAGCTTTCTTT.

V and J are TRBV7-3 and TRBJ2-1, with 7 bases that match TRBD1. CDR3 length: 16 amino acids. The J segment lost 0 bases and the V segment lost 5 bases, leaving 7 bases of the junction unmatched. The V gene's germline CDR1 is SGHTA and CDR2 FQGTGA. CDR3 in DNA: TGTGCCAGCAGCCCCAGGGGGAGCCGCTCCTACAATGAGCAGTTCTTC. Translated, it gives CASSPRGSRSYNEQFF. Supplemented by reference TRBV7-3 and TRBJ2-1, the full variable domain reads GAGVSQTPSNKVTEKGKYVELRCDPISGHTALYWYRQSLGQGPEFLIYFQGTGAADDSGLPNDRFFAVRPEGSVSTLKIQRTERGDSAVYLCASSPRGSRSYNEQFFGPGTRLTVL.

The chain links TRBV5-1 to TRBJ2-1; no reliable D call. Germline V CDR1 and CDR2: SGHRS, YFSETQ. The CDR3 length is 13 residues. With 4 bases removed from V and 7 bases from J, the gap between germline ends came to 12 bases. CDR3 region: CASSRGGANEQFF. CDR3 bases: TGCGCCAGCAGCCGTGGCGGCGCAAATGAGCAGTTCTTC.